The T cell receptor beta chain described here comes from a study of OX40 agonist ivuxolimab in advanced cancers. The overall study: Patients received the agonistic anti-OX40 (CD134) antibody ivuxolimab. General study results and limits: Patients who responded partially at 0.1-3.0 mg/kg showed clonal expansion ranking among the lowest. Nonresponders, in some cases, also had low normalized T-cell clonal expansion.

Generated by immunoSEQ multiplex PCR, the TCRdb table keeps only in-frame clones and is missing some. Of just under 65,000 clones in the sample, roughly 81% are singletons; the top ten hold around 9.5%. Patients with autoimmune history or systemic immunosuppression were excluded. Germline CDR1 and CDR2: SGHDT and YYEEEE. The CDR3 covers 16 residues. V was cut by 3 bases and J by 0 bases, with 12 bases left in between. About this clone: As yet, its antigen is unknown.

The source is an adult with an advanced solid tumor such as melanoma, head and neck, liver or kidney cancer. This specimen consisted of CD4+ or CD8+ T cells sorted from blood, obtained in a trial of the OX40 agonist ivuxolimab. The V call is TRBV5-6, the J call TRBJ2-2; D assignment may be TRBD1 or TRBD2 (6 bases each). Here the CDR3 DNA reads TGTGCCAGCAGCTGGGGGGACATCGCGAACACCGGGGAGCTGTTTTTT. This gives the protein CASSWGDIANTGELFF.